This TCR beta chain was retrieved from a study of PD-1 blockade in classical Hodgkin lymphoma. J lost 4 bases, V lost 0 bases, and 2 bases had no gene match. The CDR3 contains 15 residues. Germline lookup yields CDR1 SGDLS and CDR2 YYNGEE. Details on this clone: Its antigen remains unidentified.

Study-level points and caveats: With respect to the repertoire differences, their causes, possibly disease activity or prior therapy, remain undefined.

The time point denotes: newly diagnosed, previously untreated cHL patient sample. Magnetic negative selection of thawed PBMCs was the method by which CD4+ T cells were purified. Comparison came from newly diagnosed, untreated classical Hodgkin lymphoma PBMCs. Sequenced by immunoSEQ multiplex PCR; TCRdb stores in-frame clones only, minus some. This sample has 29,000 or so clones, with roughly 90% found just once. The source of this sequence is a human donor with classical Hodgkin lymphoma. Sequenced sample: CD4+ T cells from blood. The rearrangement links TRBV9 to TRBJ1-2; 11 positions match TRBD1. Here the CDR3 DNA reads TGTGCCAGCAGCGTAGGGACAGGGGGCATCTATGGCTACACCTTC. Its translation: CASSVGTGGIYGYTF.